This entry is about one T cell receptor (beta chain). It lacks a known antigen. Base-call qualities are not available, and no considerably larger clone is one nucleotide away. The data derive from a study of blood T cell repertoires in COVID-19 (TCRdb year 2020). Regarding the research as a whole: Samples covering the acute and convalescent phases of COVID-19 were provided by collaborators in the United States, Italy and Spain. The prospective study material was composed of cDNA or gDNA derived from T cells, B-cell-depleted T cells, or PBMCs. Deeply sampled blood TCRbeta repertoires from subjects exposed to, actively infected with, or recovered from COVID-19 were included in the dataset. A freely available public database, intended as a resource for researchers studying the immune response to SARS-CoV-2, is where the repertoires were released. Samples came from the ongoing ImmuneRACE study (first 160 participants) plus 1,254 subjects from 6 global collaborators. The sample metadata nearly always contained a de-identified subject ID, COVID-19 status, age in years and sex. Where available, HLA class I and class II types were obtained from metadata supplied by the sample provider rather than from assay-based typing. What the study reported, not specific to this receptor: The quantity of clinical and demographic metadata differed by source and by participant and was supplied without curation.

The CDR3, from cysteine to phenylalanine, totals 16 residues. The retained sequence is limited to the CDR3, 48 bases, with the frame set at the first base. The junction shows trimming of 3 bases on V and 6 bases on J, and the gene matches do not reach 4 bases of it. The germline V gene gives CDR1 as MDHEN and CDR2 as SYDVKM. TCRbeta CDR3 regions were amplified from genomic DNA by means of the immunoSEQ Assay, a bias-controlled multiplex PCR. In the source study's methods: Nucleated cell counts per sample were estimated from amplification of reference gene primers within the assay. To quantify the absolute abundance of each unique TCRbeta CDR3 rearrangement, sequence reads were collapsed and filtered. For each sample, productive Simpson clonality was calculated as the square root of Simpson's diversity index over productive rearrangements. Drawn from immuneACCESS, this table holds only the in-frame rearrangements with V and J called that TCRdb kept. Clones are partly lost; checked studies trace under half to an unresolved V gene and leave the rest unexplained. V, J and clone size derive from that table, while D and trimming were established from the DNA sequence. This sample gives about 350,000 clones in total; about 88% of them show up just once. The top ten hold just over 1% of the sample.

Enrolling through a virtual design, the prospective study's participants ranged in age from about 18 to 89 years and lived across more than 20 United States geographic areas. To assign participants to cohorts, the prospective study relied on clinical history that participants themselves reported in a screening survey and a study questionnaire. Exposed participants were defined as having been in contact with someone with a PCR-confirmed or clinician-diagnosed COVID-19 case within 2 weeks of study entry. Mobile phlebotomists in the prospective study collected whole blood, serum and a nasopharyngeal or oropharyngeal swab from every participant. Participants in the prospective study had the option to provide additional blood draws and questionnaires over an approximately 2-month period. Before DNA extraction, prospective study blood samples were shipped either frozen or at room temperature.

Sequencing was done on a sample of PBMCs or T cells enriched from blood (not recorded which). This chain joins TRBV28 to TRBJ2-1; 14 bases in the junction line up with TRBD2. This sequence originates from a woman in her twenties or thirties who had been exposed to COVID-19. The nucleotide sequence reads as follows: TGTGCCAGCAGTTTGGGACTAGCGGGAGTTTTCAATGAGCAGTTCTTC. This sequence encodes CASSLGLAGVFNEQFF. The full variable domain, completed from the reference TRBV28 and TRBJ2-1 proteins outside the CDR3, reads DVKVTQSSRYLVKRTGEKVFLECVQDMDHENMFWYRQDPGLGLRLIYFSYDVKMKEKGDIPEGYSVSREKKERFSLILESASTNQTSMYLCASSLGLAGVFNEQFFGPGTRLTVL.